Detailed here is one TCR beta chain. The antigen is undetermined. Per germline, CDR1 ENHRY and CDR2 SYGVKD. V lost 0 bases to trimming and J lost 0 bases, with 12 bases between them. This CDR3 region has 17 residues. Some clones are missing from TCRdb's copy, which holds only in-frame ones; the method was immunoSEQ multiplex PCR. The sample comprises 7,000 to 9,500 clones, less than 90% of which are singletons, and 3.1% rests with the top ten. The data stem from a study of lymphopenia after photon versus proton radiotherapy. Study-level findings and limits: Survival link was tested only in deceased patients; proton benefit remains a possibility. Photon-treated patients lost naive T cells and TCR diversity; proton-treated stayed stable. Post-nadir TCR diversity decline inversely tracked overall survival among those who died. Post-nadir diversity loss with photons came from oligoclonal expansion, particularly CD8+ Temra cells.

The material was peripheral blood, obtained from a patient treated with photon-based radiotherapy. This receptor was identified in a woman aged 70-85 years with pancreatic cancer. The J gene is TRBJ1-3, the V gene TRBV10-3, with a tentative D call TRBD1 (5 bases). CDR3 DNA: TGTGCCATCAGTGAGTCGAACGGGGGACGCTCTGGAAACACCATATATTTT. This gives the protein CAISESNGGRSGNTIYF.